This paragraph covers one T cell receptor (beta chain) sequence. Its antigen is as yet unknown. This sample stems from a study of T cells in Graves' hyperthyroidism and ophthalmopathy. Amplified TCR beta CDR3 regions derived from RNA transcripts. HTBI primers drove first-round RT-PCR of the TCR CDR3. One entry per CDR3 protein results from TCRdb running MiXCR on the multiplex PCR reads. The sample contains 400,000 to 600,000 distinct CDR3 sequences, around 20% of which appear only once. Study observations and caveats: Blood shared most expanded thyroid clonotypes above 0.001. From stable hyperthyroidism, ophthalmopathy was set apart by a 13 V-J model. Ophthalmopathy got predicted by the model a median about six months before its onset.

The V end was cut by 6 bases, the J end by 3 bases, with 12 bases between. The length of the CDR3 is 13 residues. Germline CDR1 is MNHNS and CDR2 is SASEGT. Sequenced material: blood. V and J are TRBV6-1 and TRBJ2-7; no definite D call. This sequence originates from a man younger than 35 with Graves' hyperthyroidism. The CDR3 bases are TGTGCCAGCAGGCCTACAGCAAACTACGAGCAGTACTTC. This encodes CASRPTANYEQYF.